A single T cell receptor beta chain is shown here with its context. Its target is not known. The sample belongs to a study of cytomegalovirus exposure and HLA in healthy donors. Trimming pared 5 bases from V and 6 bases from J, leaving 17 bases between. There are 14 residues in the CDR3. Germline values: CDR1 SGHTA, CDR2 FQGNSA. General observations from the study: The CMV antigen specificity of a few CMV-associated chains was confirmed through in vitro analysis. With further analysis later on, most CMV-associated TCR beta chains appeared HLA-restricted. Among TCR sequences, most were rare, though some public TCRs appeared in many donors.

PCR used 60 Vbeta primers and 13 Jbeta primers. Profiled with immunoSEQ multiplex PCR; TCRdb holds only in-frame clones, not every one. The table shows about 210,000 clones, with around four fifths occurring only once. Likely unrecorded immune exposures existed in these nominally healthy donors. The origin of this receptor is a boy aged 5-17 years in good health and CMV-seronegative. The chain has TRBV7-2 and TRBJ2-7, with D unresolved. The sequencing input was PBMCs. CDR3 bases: TGTGCCAGCAGCCTCTCCATCGGATCGGGCGAGCAGTACTTC. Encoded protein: CASSLSIGSGEQYF.